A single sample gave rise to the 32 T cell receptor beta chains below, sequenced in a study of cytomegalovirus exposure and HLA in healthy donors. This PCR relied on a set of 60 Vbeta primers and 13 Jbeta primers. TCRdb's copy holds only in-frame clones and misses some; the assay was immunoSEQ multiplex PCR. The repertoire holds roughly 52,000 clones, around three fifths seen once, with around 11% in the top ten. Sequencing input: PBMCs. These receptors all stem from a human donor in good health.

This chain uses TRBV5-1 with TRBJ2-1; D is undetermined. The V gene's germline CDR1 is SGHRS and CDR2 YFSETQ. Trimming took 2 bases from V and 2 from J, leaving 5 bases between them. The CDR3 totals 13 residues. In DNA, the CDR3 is TGCGCCAGCAGCTTTGACACCTACAATGAGCAGTTCTTC. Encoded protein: CASSFDTYNEQFF.

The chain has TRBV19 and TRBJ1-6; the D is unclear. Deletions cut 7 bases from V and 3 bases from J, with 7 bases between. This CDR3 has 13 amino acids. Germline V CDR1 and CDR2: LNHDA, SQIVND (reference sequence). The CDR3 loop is CASTGSYNSPLHF. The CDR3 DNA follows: TGTGCCAGTACGGGGAGCTATAATTCACCCCTCCACTTT.

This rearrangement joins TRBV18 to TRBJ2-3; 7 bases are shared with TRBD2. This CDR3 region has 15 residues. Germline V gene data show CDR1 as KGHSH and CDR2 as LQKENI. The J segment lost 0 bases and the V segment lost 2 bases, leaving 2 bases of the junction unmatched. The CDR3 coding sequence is TGTGCCAGCTCACCAAGGGAGGGGAGCACAGATACGCAGTATTTT. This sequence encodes CASSPREGSTDTQYF.

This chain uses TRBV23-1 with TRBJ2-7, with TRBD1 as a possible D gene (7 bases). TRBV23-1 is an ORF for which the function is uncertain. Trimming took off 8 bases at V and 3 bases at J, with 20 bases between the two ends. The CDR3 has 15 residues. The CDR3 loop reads CASPPRGEALYEQYF. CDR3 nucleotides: TGCGCCAGCCCCCCCAGGGGGGAGGCCCTCTACGAGCAGTACTTC.

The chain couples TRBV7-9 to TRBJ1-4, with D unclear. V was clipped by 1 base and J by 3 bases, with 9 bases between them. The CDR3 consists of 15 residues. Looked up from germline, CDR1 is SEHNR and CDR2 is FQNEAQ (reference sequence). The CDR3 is CASSLVSLANEKLFF. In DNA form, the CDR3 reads TGTGCCAGCAGCTTAGTCTCACTGGCTAATGAAAAACTGTTTTTT. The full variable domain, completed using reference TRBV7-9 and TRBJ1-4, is DTGVSQNPRHKITKRGQNVTFRCDPISEHNRLYWYRQTLGQGPEFLTYFQNEAQLEKSRLLSDRFSAERPKGSFSTLEIQRTEQGDSAMYLCASSLVSLANEKLFFGSGTQLSVL.

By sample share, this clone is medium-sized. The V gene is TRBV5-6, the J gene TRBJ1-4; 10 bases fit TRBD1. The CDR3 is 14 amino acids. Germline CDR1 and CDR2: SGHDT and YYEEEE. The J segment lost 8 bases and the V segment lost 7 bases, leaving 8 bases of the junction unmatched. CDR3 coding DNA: TGTGCCAGCGAAAGACAGGGGGCAGGAGAAAAACTGTTTTTT. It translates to CASERQGAGEKLFF.

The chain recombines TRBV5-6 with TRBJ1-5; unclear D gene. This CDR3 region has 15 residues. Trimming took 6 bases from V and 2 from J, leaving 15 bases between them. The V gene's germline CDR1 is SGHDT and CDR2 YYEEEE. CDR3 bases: TGTGCCAGCACCCGAGCCGCGGGAGGCAATCAGCCCCAGCATTTT. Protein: CASTRAAGGNQPQHF.

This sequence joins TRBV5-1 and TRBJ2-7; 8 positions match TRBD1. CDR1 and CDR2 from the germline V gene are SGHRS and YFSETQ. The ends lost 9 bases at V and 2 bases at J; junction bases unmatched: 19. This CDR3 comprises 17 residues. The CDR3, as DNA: TGCGCCACCGGACAGGGAAGGTCTCTCTCCGACCCCTACGAGCAGTACTTC. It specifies CATGQGRSLSDPYEQYF.

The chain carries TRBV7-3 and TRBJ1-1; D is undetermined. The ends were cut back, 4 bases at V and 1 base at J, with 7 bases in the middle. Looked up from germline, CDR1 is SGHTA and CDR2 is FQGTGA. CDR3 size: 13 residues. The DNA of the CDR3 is TGTGCCAGCAGCTCACAACCGAACACTGAAGCTTTCTTT. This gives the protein CASSSQPNTEAFF. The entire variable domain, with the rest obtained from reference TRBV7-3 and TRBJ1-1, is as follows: GAGVSQTPSNKVTEKGKYVELRCDPISGHTALYWYRQSLGQGPEFLIYFQGTGAADDSGLPNDRFFAVRPEGSVSTLKIQRTERGDSAVYLCASSSQPNTEAFFGQGTRLTVV.

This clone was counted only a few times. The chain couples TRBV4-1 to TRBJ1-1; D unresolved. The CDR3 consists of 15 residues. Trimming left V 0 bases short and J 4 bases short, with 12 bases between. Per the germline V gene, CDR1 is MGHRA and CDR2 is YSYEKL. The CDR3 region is CASSQEIPGGTEAFF. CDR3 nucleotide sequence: TGCGCCAGCAGCCAAGAGATCCCGGGTGGCACTGAAGCTTTCTTT.

CDR3 in amino acids: CASSETYGYTF. CDR3 in DNA: TGTGCCAGCAGCGAGACTTATGGCTACACCTTC. The chain joins TRBV28 to TRBJ1-2; D uncertain. Trimming shortened V by 6 bases and J by 5 bases, and 7 bases separated the two germline ends. The germline V gene encodes CDR1 MDHEN and CDR2 SYDVKM. This CDR3 is 11 amino acids long.

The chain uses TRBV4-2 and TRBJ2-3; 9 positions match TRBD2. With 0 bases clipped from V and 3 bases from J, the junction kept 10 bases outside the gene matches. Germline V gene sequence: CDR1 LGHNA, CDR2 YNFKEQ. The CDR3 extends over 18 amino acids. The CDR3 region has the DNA TGTGCCAGCAGCCAAGATCCGCGTGGTAGCGGGAGAACAGATACGCAGTATTTT. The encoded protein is CASSQDPRGSGRTDTQYF.

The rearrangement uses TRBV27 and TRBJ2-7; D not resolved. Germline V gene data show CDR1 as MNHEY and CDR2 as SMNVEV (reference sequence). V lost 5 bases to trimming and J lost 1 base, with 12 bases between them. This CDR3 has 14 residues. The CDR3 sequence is CASSRAPTSYEQYF. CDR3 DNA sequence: TGTGCCAGCAGTAGAGCCCCTACGTCCTACGAGCAGTACTTC.

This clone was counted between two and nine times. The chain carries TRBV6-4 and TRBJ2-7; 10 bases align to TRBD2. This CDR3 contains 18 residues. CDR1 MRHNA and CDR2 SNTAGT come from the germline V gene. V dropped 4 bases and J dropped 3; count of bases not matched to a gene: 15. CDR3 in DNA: TGTGCCAGCAGTGGGTGGTCTAGCGGGGGACCAGTCGTCTACGAGCAGTACTTC. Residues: CASSGWSSGGPVVYEQYF.

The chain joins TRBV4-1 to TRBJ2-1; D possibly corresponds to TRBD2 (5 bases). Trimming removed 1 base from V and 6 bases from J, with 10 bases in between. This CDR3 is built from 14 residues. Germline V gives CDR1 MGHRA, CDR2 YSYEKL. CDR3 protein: CASSQVSAGNEQFF. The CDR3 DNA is TGCGCCAGCAGCCAAGTTAGCGCCGGCAATGAGCAGTTCTTC.

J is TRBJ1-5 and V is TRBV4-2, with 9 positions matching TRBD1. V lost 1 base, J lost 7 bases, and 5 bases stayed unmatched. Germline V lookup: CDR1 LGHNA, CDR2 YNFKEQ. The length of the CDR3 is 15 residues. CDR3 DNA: TGTGCCAGCAGCCAAGGGACAGGGGAAGGGCAGCCCCAGCATTTT. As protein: CASSQGTGEGQPQHF.

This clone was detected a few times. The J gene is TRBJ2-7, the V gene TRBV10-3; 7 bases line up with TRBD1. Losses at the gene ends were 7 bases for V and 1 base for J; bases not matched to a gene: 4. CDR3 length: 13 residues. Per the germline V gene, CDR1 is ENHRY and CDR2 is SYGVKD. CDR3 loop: CAITPTGSYEQYF. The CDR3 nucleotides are TGTGCCATCACGCCGACAGGGTCCTACGAGCAGTACTTC.

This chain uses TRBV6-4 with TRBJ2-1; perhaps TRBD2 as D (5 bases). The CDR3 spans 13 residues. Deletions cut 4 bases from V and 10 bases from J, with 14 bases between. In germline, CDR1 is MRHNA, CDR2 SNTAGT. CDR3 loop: CASSVEEWREQFF. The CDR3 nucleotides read TGTGCCAGCAGTGTAGAGGAGTGGAGGGAGCAGTTCTTC.

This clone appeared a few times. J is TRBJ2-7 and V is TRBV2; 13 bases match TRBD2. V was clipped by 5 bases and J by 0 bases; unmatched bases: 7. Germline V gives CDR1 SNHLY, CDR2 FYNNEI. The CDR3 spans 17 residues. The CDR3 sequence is CASSSGLAGLSSYEQYF. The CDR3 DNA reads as TGTGCCAGCAGTTCGGGACTAGCGGGGTTGAGCTCCTACGAGCAGTACTTC.

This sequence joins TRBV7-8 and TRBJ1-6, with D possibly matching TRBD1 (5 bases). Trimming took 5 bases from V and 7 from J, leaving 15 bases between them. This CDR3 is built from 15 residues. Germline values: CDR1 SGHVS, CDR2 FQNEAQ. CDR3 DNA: TGTGCCAGCAGCCCTCGGGGGGGTTTGAATTCACCCCTCCACTTT. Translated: CASSPRGGLNSPLHF.

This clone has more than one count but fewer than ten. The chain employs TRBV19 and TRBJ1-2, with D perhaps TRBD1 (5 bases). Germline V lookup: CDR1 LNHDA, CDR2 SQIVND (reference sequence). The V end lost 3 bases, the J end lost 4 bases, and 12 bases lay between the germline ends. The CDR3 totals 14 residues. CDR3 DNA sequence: TGTGCCAGTAGTATCCGAGGCAGGGTCTATGGCTACACCTTC. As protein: CASSIRGRVYGYTF.

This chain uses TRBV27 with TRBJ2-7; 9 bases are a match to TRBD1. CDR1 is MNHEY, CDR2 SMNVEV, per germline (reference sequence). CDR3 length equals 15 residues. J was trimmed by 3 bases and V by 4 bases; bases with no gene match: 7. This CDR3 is CASSWTGAPLYEQYF. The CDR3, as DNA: TGTGCCAGCAGTTGGACAGGGGCCCCTCTCTACGAGCAGTACTTC.

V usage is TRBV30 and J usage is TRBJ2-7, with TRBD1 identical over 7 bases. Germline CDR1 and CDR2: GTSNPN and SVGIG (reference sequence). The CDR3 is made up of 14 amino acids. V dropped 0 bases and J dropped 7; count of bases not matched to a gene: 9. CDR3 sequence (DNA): TGTGCCTGGAGTGTACTAGGACAGGTGGGAGAGCAGTACTTC. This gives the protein CAWSVLGQVGEQYF.

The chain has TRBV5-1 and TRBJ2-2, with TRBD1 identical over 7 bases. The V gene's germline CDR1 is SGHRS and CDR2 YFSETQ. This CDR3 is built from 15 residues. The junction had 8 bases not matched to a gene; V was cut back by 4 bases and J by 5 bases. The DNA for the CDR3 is TGCGCCAGCAGCACCGGACAGGAAGGGACCGGGGAGCTGTTTTTT. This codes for CASSTGQEGTGELFF.

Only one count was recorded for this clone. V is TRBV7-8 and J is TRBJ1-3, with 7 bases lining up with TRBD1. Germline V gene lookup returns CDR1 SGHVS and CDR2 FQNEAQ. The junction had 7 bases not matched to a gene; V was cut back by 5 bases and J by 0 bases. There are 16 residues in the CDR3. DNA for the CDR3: TGTGCCAGCAGCGCCTACAGGGGCTTCTCTGGAAACACCATATATTTT. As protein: CASSAYRGFSGNTIYF.

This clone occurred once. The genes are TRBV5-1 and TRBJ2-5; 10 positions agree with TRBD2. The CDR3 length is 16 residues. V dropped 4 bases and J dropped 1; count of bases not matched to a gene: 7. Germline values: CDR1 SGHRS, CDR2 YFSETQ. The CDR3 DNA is TGCGCCAGCAGCCCAGCGGGGGGGGGCCTCCAAGAGACCCAGTACTTC. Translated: CASSPAGGGLQETQYF.

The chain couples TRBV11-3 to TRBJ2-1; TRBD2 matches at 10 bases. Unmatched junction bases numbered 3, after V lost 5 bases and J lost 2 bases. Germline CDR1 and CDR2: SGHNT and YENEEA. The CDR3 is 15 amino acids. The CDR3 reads CASSRLAGAYNEQFF. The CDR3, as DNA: TGTGCCAGCAGCCGACTAGCGGGCGCCTACAATGAGCAGTTCTTC.

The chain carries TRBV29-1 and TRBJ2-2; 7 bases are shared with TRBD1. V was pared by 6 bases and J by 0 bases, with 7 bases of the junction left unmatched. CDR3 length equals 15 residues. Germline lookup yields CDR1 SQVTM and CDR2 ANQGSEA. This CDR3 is CSVRGTAANTGELFF. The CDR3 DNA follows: TGCAGCGTCAGAGGGACAGCCGCGAACACCGGGGAGCTGTTTTTT.

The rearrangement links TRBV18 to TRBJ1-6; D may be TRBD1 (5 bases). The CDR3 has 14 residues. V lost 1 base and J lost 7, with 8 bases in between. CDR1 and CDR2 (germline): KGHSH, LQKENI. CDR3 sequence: CASSPQQGNSPLHF. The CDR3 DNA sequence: TGTGCCAGCTCACCACAGCAGGGAAATTCACCCCTCCACTTT.

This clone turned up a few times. CDR3 coding DNA: TGTGCCTCCTCGCGCCTGGGACTCGGCACAGATACGCAGTATTTT. Its protein product is CASSRLGLGTDTQYF. The J gene is TRBJ2-3, the V gene TRBV30, with D tentatively TRBD2 (6 bases). The CDR3 sequence is 15 residues long. Germline V lookup: CDR1 GTSNPN, CDR2 SVGIG (reference sequence). V lost 7 bases and J 1 base, leaving 18 bases between the germline ends.

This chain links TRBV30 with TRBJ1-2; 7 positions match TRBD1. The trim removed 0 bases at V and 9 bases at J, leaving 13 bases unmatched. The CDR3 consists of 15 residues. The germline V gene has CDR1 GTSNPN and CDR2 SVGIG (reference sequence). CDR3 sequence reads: CAWSVRSLGTASYTF. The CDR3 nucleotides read TGTGCCTGGAGTGTACGTAGTCTGGGGACAGCGAGCTACACCTTC.

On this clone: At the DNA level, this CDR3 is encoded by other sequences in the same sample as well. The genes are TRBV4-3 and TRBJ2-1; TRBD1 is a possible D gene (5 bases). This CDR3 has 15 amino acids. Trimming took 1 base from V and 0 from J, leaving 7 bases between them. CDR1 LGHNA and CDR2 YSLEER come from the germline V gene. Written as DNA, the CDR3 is TGCGCCAGCAGCCAAGGACAGCTCTCCTACAATGAGCAGTTCTTC. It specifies CASSQGQLSYNEQFF.